This T cell receptor (beta chain) was documented in a study of CD8+CD57+ T cells in acquired aplastic anemia. Looking at the study overall: Across the sorted CD4+ and CD8+ cells, DNA amounts averaged roughly 3.5 ug.

The authors sequenced patients whose flow cytometry had shown CD8+CD57+ cell expansion. This clonotype came up many times. The CDR3 length is 14 residues. V was cut by 7 bases and J by 2 bases, with 12 bases left in between. CDR1 is MNHNS and CDR2 is SASEGT in the germline V gene. Template material for TCR beta VDJ and CDR3 profiling consisted of genomic DNA. Each CDR3 protein is one row after TCRdb ran MiXCR on the reads. Of roughly 160,000 distinct CDR3 sequences in the sample, 45% to 55% were seen once. The source material was sorted CD4+, CD8+, or CD8+CD57+ T cells (not recorded which) from PBMCs. The chain employs TRBV6-1 and TRBJ1-3, with unresolved D. The TCR was taken from a human donor with aplastic anemia. This chain's CDR3 is CASKADVTGNTIYF. For the CDR3, the DNA is TGTGCCAGCAAGGCGGATGTTACTGGAAACACCATATATTTT.